This T cell receptor beta chain is from a study of cytomegalovirus exposure and HLA in healthy donors. In the PCR, 60 Vbeta and 13 Jbeta primers were used. Clones were read by immunoSEQ multiplex PCR, and TCRdb kept only the in-frame ones, dropping some. The sample lists roughly 200,000 clones, approximately 70% seen once, with 1.5% to 2% in the top ten. This CDR3 is 15 amino acids long. Germline lookup yields CDR1 SGHTA and CDR2 FQGTGA. With 3 bases clipped from V and 4 bases from J, the junction kept 2 bases outside the gene matches. This clonotype originated in a woman younger than 45 in good health and CMV-seronegative. The source material was PBMCs. The V call is TRBV7-3, the J call TRBJ2-1; 11 bases agree with TRBD2. The CDR3 reads CASSFTSGSYNEQFF. CDR3 bases: TGTGCCAGCAGCTTCACTAGCGGGAGTTACAATGAGCAGTTCTTC.